This T cell receptor beta chain comes out of a study of T cells in Graves' hyperthyroidism and ophthalmopathy. Deletions cut 6 bases from V and 6 bases from J, with 14 bases between. The CDR3 runs 13 residues. Germline V gives CDR1 SGHTA, CDR2 FQGNSA. Turning to this clonotype: A much larger clone sits a single nucleotide away, making a read error possible.

Amplified TCR beta CDR3 regions derived from RNA transcripts. First-round RT-PCR with HTBI primers amplified the TCR CDR3 region. One entry per CDR3 protein, called by TCRdb with MiXCR from the multiplex PCR reads. Among 500,000 to 650,000 distinct CDR3 sequences, 15% to 20% were seen once, and the ten largest hold roughly 15%. The receptor comes from a young woman with Graves' ophthalmopathy. The chain links TRBV7-2 to TRBJ1-1; D gene ambiguous. Sequenced material: blood. The CDR3 region has the DNA TGTGCCAGCAGGGGCGTCGGGTTGGCTGAAGCTTTCTTT. Translated: CASRGVGLAEAFF.